The rows below give T cell receptor beta chains drawn from one sample of a study of cytomegalovirus exposure and HLA in healthy donors. TCRdb's table, derived via immunoSEQ multiplex PCR, lists solely in-frame clones and lacks some. Among over 100,000 clones listed, just over 65% were seen once. Sequenced input: PBMCs. These receptors originate from a man aged 18 to 30 in good health and CMV-seronegative. Both conserved end residues are part of each CDR3. The D gene is left open where the match is weak.

J: TRBJ2-7
V: TRBV28
D: -
CDR3: CASSLPKTGLPNYEQYF

J: TRBJ1-1
V: TRBV30
D: -
CDR3: CAWWGGTEAFF

J: TRBJ1-1
V: TRBV19
D: TRBD1
CDR3: CASAGTGAPTEAFF

J: TRBJ2-1
V: TRBV5-4
D: TRBD1
CDR3: CASRNKGASYNEQFF

J: TRBJ1-4
V: TRBV28
D: -
CDR3: CASSLSGREKLFF

J: TRBJ1-3
V: TRBV30
D: TRBD1
CDR3: CAWRGDSSGNTIYF

J: TRBJ2-5
V: TRBV10-3
D: TRBD2
CDR3: CAINGGSEETQYF

J: TRBJ2-3
V: TRBV4-3
D: TRBD1
CDR3: CASSQDWARGIDTQYF

J: TRBJ2-1
V: TRBV5-6
D: TRBD2
CDR3: CASSPRLAGGLGNEQFF

J: TRBJ1-1
V: TRBV15
D: -
CDR3: CATSRVLNTEAFF

J: TRBJ2-7
V: TRBV6-1
D: TRBD2
CDR3: CASSEVGAGVGEQYF

J: TRBJ2-3
V: TRBV27
D: -
CDR3: CASSFWGGGFTDTQYF

J: TRBJ2-1
V: TRBV6-5
D: -
CDR3: CASSLANEQFF

J: TRBJ1-6
V: TRBV27
D: TRBD1
CDR3: CASSGQGGPLHF

J: TRBJ2-1
V: TRBV19
D: -
CDR3: CASSVVGTGIYNEQFF

J: TRBJ1-5
V: TRBV29-1
D: TRBD1
CDR3: CSVGQGGEPQHF

J: TRBJ1-5
V: TRBV28
D: -
CDR3: CASSLLRGSNQPQHF

J: TRBJ1-1
V: TRBV29-1
D: TRBD1
CDR3: CSGGTGNTEAFF

J: TRBJ2-1
V: TRBV5-1
D: -
CDR3: CASSPIGTYNEQFF

J: TRBJ2-5
V: TRBV5-4
D: TRBD1
CDR3: CASSPKGQGVWEQYF

J: TRBJ2-2
V: TRBV19
D: TRBD2
CDR3: CASSIVGRASGELFF

J: TRBJ1-1
V: TRBV19
D: TRBD1
CDR3: CASSYQGAQEAFF

J: TRBJ1-4
V: TRBV11-2
D: TRBD1
CDR3: CASKLGQPNEKLFF

J: TRBJ2-4
V: TRBV4-1
D: -
CDR3: CASSQGLSRDRQNIQYF

J: TRBJ1-2
V: TRBV4-3
D: -
CDR3: CASSLQGRPYGYTF

J: TRBJ2-5
V: TRBV13
D: TRBD2
CDR3: CASSIIGEGVTLETQYF

J: TRBJ1-2
V: TRBV30
D: -
CDR3: CAWSVLWGRVPNYGYPF

J: TRBJ1-1
V: TRBV7-3
D: -
CDR3: CASSPEGGRNTEAFF